The 21 T cell receptor beta chains in this list originate from one sample, sequenced in a study of blood T cell repertoires in COVID-19. This table comes from immunoSEQ multiplex PCR, and its TCRdb copy is limited to in-frame clones, with some not included. The sample consists of tens of thousands of clones, more than 85% of them appearing once. Sequencing used peripheral blood. Receptors were obtained from a human donor with active COVID-19. The donor label of this sample is uncertain.

The sample holds one count of this clone. The V and J genes are TRBV13 and TRBJ1-3; 7 bases line up with TRBD1. This CDR3 spans 21 amino acids. The germline gives CDR1 PRHDT, CDR2 FYEKMQ (reference sequence). J gave up 0 bases and V 0 bases, and 17 bases lay outside the gene matches. The CDR3 sequence: CASSLGLVGQQTPNSGNTIYF. CDR3 DNA: TGTGCCAGCAGCTTAGGCCTGGTGGGACAGCAAACGCCCAACTCTGGAAACACCATATATTTT. The variable domain in full, completed from reference TRBV13 and TRBJ1-3, reads AAGVIQSPRHLIKEKRETATLKCYPIPRHDTVYWYQQGPGQDPQFLISFYEKMQSDKGSIPDRFSAQQFSDYHSELNMSSLELGDSALYFCASSLGLVGQQTPNSGNTIYFGEGSWLTVV.

This clone was observed a handful of times. The V call is TRBV5-6, the J call TRBJ1-2; TRBD1 matches 9 bases. Germline trimming cut 4 bases from V and 1 base from J; bases unmatched to any gene: 8. Germline CDR1 is SGHDT and CDR2 is YYEEEE. The CDR3 is 16 residues long. DNA of the CDR3: TGTGCCAGCAGCCCCCCGTGGGGACAGGGTAACTATGGCTACACCTTC. Its translation is CASSPPWGQGNYGYTF.

The chain uses TRBV19 and TRBJ1-5, with D possibly being TRBD1 (6 bases). This CDR3 contains 12 residues. The V gene's germline CDR1 is LNHDA and CDR2 SQIVND (reference sequence). Trimming cost V 6 bases and J 4 bases, with 7 bases left between them. The CDR3 reads CASRDSNQPQHF. Written as DNA, the CDR3 is TGTGCCAGTAGGGACAGTAATCAGCCCCAGCATTTT.

This clone was seen once. The chain combines TRBV7-9 with TRBJ1-4, with 9 nucleotides matching TRBD1. Trimming took 3 bases from V and 3 from J; bases not matched to a gene: 2. The germline CDR1 and CDR2 sequences are SEHNR and FQNEAQ (reference sequence). The CDR3 consists of 15 residues. The CDR3 reads CASSLGQGANEKLFF. DNA of the CDR3: TGTGCCAGCAGCTTGGGACAGGGCGCTAATGAAAAACTGTTTTTT.

This rearrangement joins TRBV7-9 to TRBJ2-5; D gene unclear. V shed 2 bases and J shed 0 bases, with 7 bases lying between them. Germline V gene data show CDR1 as SEHNR and CDR2 as FQNEAQ (reference sequence). The CDR3 consists of 14 residues. The CDR3 DNA reads TGTGCCAGCAGCTTACATGCAGACCAAGAGACCCAGTACTTC. Protein product: CASSLHADQETQYF.

The chain combines TRBV7-2 with TRBJ2-1, with a possible D match to TRBD2 (6 bases). The CDR3 is made up of 19 amino acids. Germline V lookup: CDR1 SGHTA, CDR2 FQGNSA. V gave up 3 bases and J gave up 1 base, with 22 bases separating them. In DNA, the CDR3 is TGTGCCAGCAGCTTGACCGGGGGTTTGGTTGGATGGTCCTACAATGAGCAGTTCTTC. Its protein is CASSLTGGLVGWSYNEQFF.

The V and J genes are TRBV4-1 and TRBJ1-5; a weak D match, TRBD1 (6 bases). CDR1 and CDR2 (germline): MGHRA, YSYEKL. V lost 1 base and J lost 1, with 11 bases in between. The CDR3 length is 16 residues. The CDR3: CASSQANQGSNQPQHF. The CDR3 nucleotides are TGCGCCAGCAGCCAAGCAAATCAGGGGAGCAATCAGCCCCAGCATTTT.

This clone was seen more than once but under ten times. This rearrangement joins TRBV18 to TRBJ2-7; possibly TRBD1 for D (6 bases). This CDR3 has 14 residues. V lost 3 bases to trimming and J lost 6 bases, with 15 bases between them. Germline V gives CDR1 KGHSH, CDR2 LQKENI. The CDR3 here is CASSPSGVRAEQYF. The CDR3, as DNA: TGTGCCAGCTCACCCTCAGGGGTCCGGGCCGAGCAGTACTTC. Full variable domain (outside the CDR3, taken from reference TRBV18 and TRBJ2-7): NAGVMQNPRHLVRRRGQEARLRCSPMKGHSHVYWYRQLPEEGLKFMVYLQKENIIDESGMPKERFSAEFPKEGPSILRIQQVVRGDSAAYFCASSPSGVRAEQYFGPGTRLTVT.

J is TRBJ2-4 and V is TRBV2; 7 bases align to TRBD1. The CDR3 has 16 residues. The germline V gene encodes CDR1 SNHLY and CDR2 FYNNEI. The V segment lost 11 bases and the J segment 1 base; nucleotides outside the gene matches: 14. CDR3 loop: CACHGAGGNAKNIQYF. In DNA, the CDR3 is TGTGCCTGCCATGGGGCAGGGGGTAATGCCAAAAACATTCAGTACTTC.

V is TRBV9 and J is TRBJ2-2, with 7 bases aligning to TRBD1. Per the germline V gene, CDR1 is SGDLS and CDR2 is YYNGEE. V lost 4 bases and J lost 1; bases outside the gene matches: 4. The CDR3 covers 15 residues. The CDR3 DNA sequence: TGTGCCAGCAGCTTCGGGACAGTGAACACCGGGGAGCTGTTTTTT. It specifies CASSFGTVNTGELFF. The whole variable domain, filled in from reference TRBV9 and TRBJ2-2, reads DSGVTQTPKHLITATGQRVTLRCSPRSGDLSVYWYQQSLDQGLQFLIQYYNGEERAKGNILERFSAQQFPDLHSELNLSSLELGDSALYFCASSFGTVNTGELFFGEGSRLTVL.

The gene calls are TRBV11-2 and TRBJ1-3; TRBD1 matches at 9 bases. Germline-derived CDR1 and CDR2 are SGHAT and FQNNGV. This CDR3 region has 16 residues. Losses at the gene ends were 5 bases for V and 5 bases for J; bases not matched to a gene: 10. CDR3 region: CASSAYDGTGRNTIYF. CDR3 DNA sequence: TGTGCCAGCAGCGCATATGACGGGACAGGGAGAAACACCATATATTTT.

This clone was seen once. The V call is TRBV27, the J call TRBJ1-1; D perhaps matches TRBD1 (5 bases). This CDR3 contains 14 residues. Between the trimmed V and J ends, which lost 11 bases and 1 base, there was a span of 17 bases. The germline gives CDR1 MNHEY, CDR2 SMNVEV (reference sequence). DNA for the CDR3: TGTGCCGCCGGGGGGGGGACGGGGAACACTGAAGCTTTCTTT. Translating gives CAAGGGTGNTEAFF.

The chain joins TRBV9 to TRBJ1-5; 7 nucleotides line up with TRBD1. The V gene's germline CDR1 is SGDLS and CDR2 YYNGEE. The CDR3 is 14 residues long. Trimming cost V 3 bases and J 2 bases; bases outside gene matches: 2. DNA of the CDR3: TGTGCCAGCAGCGACGGACAGGGCAATCAGCCCCAGCATTTT. Translating gives CASSDGQGNQPQHF.

This rearrangement joins TRBV2 to TRBJ2-2; 9 bases line up with TRBD2. V was pared by 3 bases and J by 5 bases, with 7 bases of the junction left unmatched. The CDR3 sequence is 16 residues long. Germline values: CDR1 SNHLY, CDR2 FYNNEI. DNA for the CDR3: TGTGCCAGCAGTGAGACTAGCGGATGGGATACCGGGGAGCTGTTTTTT. Encoded protein: CASSETSGWDTGELFF. The variable domain in full, with the rest retrieved from reference TRBV2 and TRBJ2-2, is EPEVTQTPSHQVTQMGQEVILRCVPISNHLYFYWYRQILGQKVEFLVSFYNNEISEKSEIFDDQFSVERPDGSNFTLKIRSTKLEDSAMYFCASSETSGWDTGELFFGEGSRLTVL.

The CDR3 DNA is TGTGCCAGCAGCCGCGATACGGACAGGGAAGCTTTCTTT. Amino acids: CASSRDTDREAFF. V gene TRBV11-1 combines with J gene TRBJ1-1; 7 bases map to TRBD1. With V trimmed by 5 bases and J by 8 bases, 8 bases remained unmatched. The CDR3 extends over 13 amino acids. Germline V lookup: CDR1 SGHAT, CDR2 FQDESV (reference sequence).

The chain is built from TRBV2 and TRBJ1-2; 11 bases are a match to TRBD1. CDR3 length equals 14 residues. Germline values: CDR1 SNHLY, CDR2 FYNNEI. Trimming at V came to 6 bases and at J to 7 bases, leaving 7 bases not matched to a gene. The DNA of the CDR3 is TGTGCCAGCAGAATCCCGGGACAGGGGGGTGGCTACACCTTC. Its translation: CASRIPGQGGGYTF.

The genes are TRBV19 and TRBJ2-7; D possibly corresponds to TRBD2 (5 bases). V was pared by 5 bases and J by 0 bases, with 14 bases between. This CDR3 spans 15 amino acids. CDR1 and CDR2 from the germline V gene are LNHDA and SQIVND (reference sequence). CDR3 protein: CASSFFVGSSYEQYF. The CDR3 DNA reads as TGTGCCAGTAGTTTCTTCGTGGGGAGCTCCTACGAGCAGTACTTC.

The chain combines TRBV28 with TRBJ1-5, with 8 bases fitting TRBD1. V was clipped by 7 bases and J by 7 bases; unmatched bases: 6. Germline assignment: CDR1 MDHEN and CDR2 SYDVKM. This CDR3 is built from 13 residues. The CDR3: CASITGGGQPQHF. CDR3 coding DNA: TGTGCCAGCATCACAGGGGGAGGCCAGCCCCAGCATTTT.

The V and J genes are TRBV27 and TRBJ2-3; 10 nucleotides match TRBD2. The CDR3 spans 17 residues. CDR1 is MNHEY and CDR2 is SMNVEV in the germline V gene (reference sequence). The junction had 6 bases not matched to a gene; V was cut back by 3 bases and J by 0 bases. The CDR3 is CASSLRGLAVSTDTQYF. The CDR3 DNA sequence: TGTGCCAGCAGTTTGCGAGGACTAGCGGTGAGCACAGATACGCAGTATTTT.

This chain links TRBV9 with TRBJ2-5, with D maybe TRBD2 (5 bases). Germline CDR1 is SGDLS and CDR2 is YYNGEE. Trimming took off 0 bases at V and 12 bases at J, with 15 bases between the two ends. This CDR3 spans 13 amino acids. CDR3 bases: TGTGCCAGCAGCGTAGAATTAGAGGGCCCTGAGTACTTC. It is translated as CASSVELEGPEYF.

The gene calls are TRBV19 and TRBJ1-4; TRBD1 matches 7 bases. With V trimmed by 4 bases and J by 5 bases, 7 bases remained unmatched. This CDR3 spans 15 amino acids. Germline V gene data show CDR1 as LNHDA and CDR2 as SQIVND (reference sequence). In DNA form, the CDR3 reads TGTGCCAGTAGTAAAAACAGGGGTCGAAATGAAAAACTGTTTTTT. Amino acid sequence: CASSKNRGRNEKLFF.